These 27 T cell receptor beta chains came from one sample sequenced in a study of blood T cell repertoires in COVID-19. Repertoires were generated with immunoSEQ multiplex PCR, while TCRdb's copy carries only in-frame clones and drops some. The sample lists roughly 300,000 clones, more than 75% occurring once. The sample taken for sequencing was PBMCs or T cells enriched from blood (not recorded which). These receptors all come from a woman aged 30 to 39 who had recovered from COVID-19.

The V call is TRBV4-1, the J call TRBJ1-2, with 8 bases aligning to TRBD1. Germline CDR1 MGHRA, CDR2 YSYEKL. CDR3 length: 15 amino acids. Trimming removed 0 bases from V and 3 bases from J; junction bases left unmatched: 3. The CDR3 reads CASSQEQGADYGYTF. As DNA, the CDR3 is TGCGCCAGCAGCCAAGAGCAGGGGGCTGACTATGGCTACACCTTC.

The chain employs TRBV11-3 and TRBJ1-4; no clear D gene. The germline CDR1 and CDR2 sequences are SGHNT and YENEEA. This CDR3 has 14 amino acids. The CDR3 region has the DNA TGTCCAAACCTCAAAACTCCAACTAATGAAAAACTGTTTTTT. It translates to CPNLKTPTNEKLFF.

The CDR3 nucleotides are TGCGCCAGCAGTGAACGGGGCTCTGGGGCCAACGTCCTGACTTTC. Amino acids: CASSERGSGANVLTF. This chain links TRBV10-2 with TRBJ2-6; a weak D match, TRBD2 (5 bases). Trimming left V 3 bases short and J 0 bases short, with 6 bases between. In germline, CDR1 is WSHSY, CDR2 SAAADI. This CDR3 spans 15 amino acids.

The chain has TRBV6-5 and TRBJ2-6; 7 bases fit TRBD2. The CDR3 has 15 residues. Per the germline V gene, CDR1 is MNHEY and CDR2 is SVGAGI. Losses at the gene ends were 6 bases for V and 4 bases for J; bases not matched to a gene: 6. CDR3 in DNA: TGTGCCAGCAGCGAGACTAGCTCCGGGGCCAACGTCCTGACTTTC. It yields the protein CASSETSSGANVLTF.

The chain recombines TRBV2 with TRBJ2-7; 9 bases line up with TRBD2. CDR3 size: 14 residues. With 7 bases clipped from V and 1 base from J, the junction kept 5 bases outside the gene matches. Germline CDR1 is SNHLY and CDR2 is FYNNEI. The CDR3: CASIGAGGSYEQYF. In DNA, the CDR3 is TGTGCCAGCATCGGAGCGGGGGGTTCCTACGAGCAGTACTTC. Complete variable domain (other parts from reference TRBV2 and TRBJ2-7): EPEVTQTPSHQVTQMGQEVILRCVPISNHLYFYWYRQILGQKVEFLVSFYNNEISEKSEIFDDQFSVERPDGSNFTLKIRSTKLEDSAMYFCASIGAGGSYEQYFGPGTRLTVT.

The rearrangement links TRBV9 to TRBJ1-1, with D hard to call. Trimming took 3 bases from V and 5 from J, leaving 8 bases between them. The germline V gene has CDR1 SGDLS and CDR2 YYNGEE. The CDR3 spans 12 residues. CDR3 DNA sequence: TGTGCCAGCAGCGGAGGGAGGACTGAAGCTTTCTTT. It codes for CASSGGRTEAFF.

The V gene is TRBV28, the J gene TRBJ1-2, with TRBD1 matching 7 bases. Germline lookup yields CDR1 MDHEN and CDR2 SYDVKM. The CDR3 contains 14 residues. V lost 3 bases to trimming and J lost 4 bases; unmatched junction nucleotides: 5. CDR3 in DNA: TGTGCCAGCAGTTTTTTAGGGACAGCCTATGGCTACACCTTC. It encodes CASSFLGTAYGYTF.

The genes are TRBV27 and TRBJ2-7; D is perhaps TRBD2 (6 bases). The germline CDR1 and CDR2 sequences are MNHEY and SMNVEV (reference sequence). The CDR3 consists of 15 residues. V lost 2 bases to trimming and J lost 3 bases, with 14 bases between them. CDR3 bases: TGTGCCAGCAGTTTAATCGGCGGGGCCGGCTACGAGCAGTACTTC. It codes for CASSLIGGAGYEQYF.

The chain has TRBV9 and TRBJ2-6; 9 bases map to TRBD1. Germline CDR1 reads SGDLS; CDR2 reads YYNGEE. V dropped 0 bases and J dropped 4; count of bases not matched to a gene: 2. The CDR3 consists of 16 residues. CDR3 loop: CASSVGTGAGANVLTF. The CDR3 DNA follows: TGTGCCAGCAGCGTAGGGACAGGGGCCGGGGCCAACGTCCTGACTTTC.

The rearrangement joins TRBV29-1 to TRBJ2-3, with D possibly TRBD2 on 6 matching bases. The CDR3 covers 16 residues. Germline V gene data show CDR1 as SQVTM and CDR2 as ANQGSEA. V gave up 7 bases and J gave up 2 bases, with 22 bases separating them. Here the CDR3 reads CSAYGGRGAATDTQYF. The CDR3 coding sequence is TGCAGCGCCTACGGGGGACGGGGTGCGGCCACAGATACGCAGTATTTT.

CDR3 sequence: CASSLVGGPIYEQYF. The DNA of the CDR3 is TGTGCCAGCAGCTTAGTTGGAGGCCCTATCTACGAGCAGTACTTC. J is TRBJ2-7 and V is TRBV7-8; D may be TRBD2 (5 bases). Germline V lookup: CDR1 SGHVS, CDR2 FQNEAQ. Trimming removed 1 base from V and 3 bases from J, with 13 bases in between. This CDR3 has 15 amino acids.

The chain is built from TRBV6-5 and TRBJ2-4; TRBD1 matches at 8 bases. The trim removed 6 bases at V and 2 bases at J, leaving 6 bases unmatched. There are 15 residues in the CDR3. The germline gives CDR1 MNHEY, CDR2 SVGAGI. The CDR3, as DNA: TGTGCCAGCAGGCCCCGACAGGGGTCCAAAAACATTCAGTACTTC. This translates into CASRPRQGSKNIQYF.

This clone was seen a few times. The J gene is TRBJ2-2, the V gene TRBV10-3; the D gene is possibly TRBD2 (6 bases). The CDR3 is 15 amino acids. Germline loops: CDR1 ENHRY, CDR2 SYGVKD. V shed 4 bases and J shed 6 bases, with 15 bases lying between them. The CDR3 DNA follows: TGTGCCATCAGTGCAGGTTCGGGGGTGGCCGGGGAGCTGTTTTTT. This sequence encodes CAISAGSGVAGELFF.

V usage is TRBV3-1 (or the pseudogene TRBV3-2) and J usage is TRBJ2-3; D perhaps matches TRBD2 (5 bases). V dropped 0 bases and J dropped 2 bases, with 18 bases sitting between them. CDR3 length: 18 amino acids. Germline V gene data show CDR1 as LGHDT and CDR2 as YNNKEL (reference sequence). The CDR3 sequence is CASSQDVTRSGFTDTQYF. The CDR3 region has the DNA TGTGCCAGCAGCCAAGATGTAACCAGGAGCGGATTCACAGATACGCAGTATTTT.

This clone was counted only a few times. The chain joins TRBV7-8 to TRBJ1-4, with TRBD1 identical over 10 bases. From germline, CDR1 is SGHVS and CDR2 FQNEAQ. V was pared by 1 base and J by 5 bases, with 7 bases of the junction left unmatched. The CDR3 covers 17 residues. The CDR3 DNA sequence: TGTGCCAGCAGCTTAGGGGAAACGGGACAGGGGAATGAAAAACTGTTTTTT. It yields the protein CASSLGETGQGNEKLFF.

This chain uses TRBV30 with TRBJ1-2; the match to TRBD1 covers 8 bases. Germline CDR1 is GTSNPN and CDR2 is SVGIG (reference sequence). V lost 4 bases, J lost 3 bases, and 7 bases stayed unmatched. This CDR3 is built from 14 residues. CDR3 sequence (DNA): TGTGCCTGGAACCCCCAGGGGGCGGACTATGGCTACACCTTC. It codes for CAWNPQGADYGYTF.

The chain employs TRBV3-1 (or the pseudogene TRBV3-2) and TRBJ1-1; D is possibly TRBD1 (5 bases). CDR1 and CDR2 (germline): LGHDT, YNNKEL (reference sequence). The CDR3 runs to 14 residues. The V and J ends lost 4 bases and 6 bases respectively, with 15 bases between them. The DNA of the CDR3 is TGTGCCAGCAGCCCGTGGGGGGGGACGGCTGAAGCTTTCTTT. Translation gives CASSPWGGTAEAFF.

The V and J genes are TRBV28 and TRBJ1-6; D remains unclear. Trimming cost V 6 bases and J 6 bases, with 18 bases left between them. This CDR3 has 16 residues. CDR1 is MDHEN, CDR2 SYDVKM, per germline. The CDR3 DNA sequence: TGTGCCAGCAGCTCTAGTCGAGGGATGATTAATTCACCCCTCCACTTT. Translated, it gives CASSSSRGMINSPLHF.

The gene calls are TRBV2 and TRBJ2-1; 14 bases map to TRBD2. Trimming at V came to 8 bases and at J to 4 bases, leaving 7 bases not matched to a gene. This CDR3 comprises 16 residues. Germline CDR1 is SNHLY and CDR2 is FYNNEI. CDR3 region: CASPGLAGALYNEQFF. CDR3 DNA sequence: TGTGCCAGCCCGGGACTAGCGGGGGCCCTATACAATGAGCAGTTCTTC. Full variable domain (missing parts from reference TRBV2 and TRBJ2-1): EPEVTQTPSHQVTQMGQEVILRCVPISNHLYFYWYRQILGQKVEFLVSFYNNEISEKSEIFDDQFSVERPDGSNFTLKIRSTKLEDSAMYFCASPGLAGALYNEQFFGPGTRLTVL.

The chain's CDR3 is CASRTGPTEAFF. The CDR3 DNA reads as TGTGCCAGCCGGACAGGGCCGACTGAAGCTTTCTTT. The chain combines TRBV27 with TRBJ1-1, with 8 bases aligning to TRBD1. Germline CDR1 MNHEY, CDR2 SMNVEV (reference sequence). The CDR3 has 12 residues. The V gene end was trimmed by 8 bases and the J gene end by 5 bases; junction bases not matched to a gene: 4.

In this sample, this clone turned up once. This chain uses TRBV5-6 with TRBJ2-7; perhaps TRBD2 as D (7 bases). Germline V gene sequence: CDR1 SGHDT, CDR2 YYEEEE. V lost 4 bases and J 5 bases, leaving 19 bases between the germline ends. The length of the CDR3 is 15 residues. The CDR3 spells CASSGAGARGNEQYF. In DNA, the CDR3 is TGTGCCAGCAGCGGGGCGGGGGCGCGGGGGAACGAGCAGTACTTC.

The V gene is TRBV6-2 or TRBV6-3, the J gene TRBJ1-5; TRBD1 agrees at 9 bases. Germline V CDR1 and CDR2: MNHEY, SVGEGT. V shed 6 bases, J shed 1 base, and the junction held 7 bases outside the gene matches. The CDR3 sequence is 16 residues long. CDR3 DNA sequence: TGTGCCAGCAGCCTCCGGGACAGGGCAAGCAATCAGCCCCAGCATTTT. As protein: CASSLRDRASNQPQHF.

This rearrangement joins TRBV3-1 (or the pseudogene TRBV3-2) to TRBJ2-3; TRBD1 agrees at 10 bases. The germline gives CDR1 LGHDT, CDR2 YNNKEL (reference sequence). Trimming at V came to 10 bases and at J to 3 bases, leaving 10 bases not matched to a gene. The CDR3 runs 15 residues. The CDR3 sequence is CATQIWDRGTDTQYF. CDR3 nucleotides: TGTGCCACTCAGATTTGGGACAGGGGTACAGATACGCAGTATTTT.

This clone has more than one count but fewer than ten. The rearrangement joins TRBV6-5 to TRBJ1-2; 8 positions match TRBD1. Unmatched junction bases numbered 12, after V lost 5 bases and J lost 10 bases. Looked up from germline, CDR1 is MNHEY and CDR2 is SVGAGI. This CDR3 is 14 amino acids long. The CDR3 sequence: CASSNGAGGDSYTF. The CDR3 bases are TGTGCCAGCAGTAATGGGGCAGGGGGCGATTCCTACACCTTC.

The genes are TRBV5-1 and TRBJ1-1; TRBD1 aligns across 8 bases. The CDR3 sequence is 12 residues long. V shed 4 bases and J 12 bases; nucleotides not matched to a gene: 8. CDR1 is SGHRS and CDR2 is YFSETQ in the germline V gene. The CDR3 spells CASSKTGDRTFF. In DNA form, the CDR3 reads TGCGCCAGCAGCAAGACAGGGGATCGTACTTTCTTT.

The V and J genes are TRBV10-2 and TRBJ1-6; D gene unclear. CDR3 length: 14 residues. V lost 4 bases, J lost 5 bases, and 9 bases lay in between. Looked up from germline, CDR1 is WSHSY and CDR2 is SAAADI. The CDR3 DNA is TGCGCCAGCAGTGGCAGAAATGATAATTCACCCCTCCACTTT. Translating it yields CASSGRNDNSPLHF.

V and J are TRBV9 and TRBJ2-3, with TRBD2 matching 9 bases. Germline assignment: CDR1 SGDLS and CDR2 YYNGEE. The CDR3 spans 15 residues. J was trimmed by 3 bases and V by 0 bases; bases with no gene match: 2. The CDR3 nucleotides are TGTGCCAGCAGCGTAGCAGCGGGGGGTACAGATACGCAGTATTTT. The encoded protein is CASSVAAGGTDTQYF.